This T cell receptor beta chain derives from a study of PD-L1 blockade in urothelial cancer. Study background: T cells numbered a median of around 140,000 in the blood samples.

This clone has a single count. This CDR3 has 11 amino acids. Trimming took off 2 bases at V and 7 bases at J, with 6 bases between the two ends. Germline V gene sequence: CDR1 SGHAT, CDR2 FQDESV (reference sequence). This sample's time point: pretreatment peripheral blood. Clones were read by immunoSEQ multiplex PCR, and TCRdb kept only the in-frame ones, dropping some. The top ten hold 3% to 4% of the sample, which has under 55,000 clones, around 80% seen once. This chain connects TRBV11-1 to TRBJ2-7, with a weak D call TRBD2 (5 bases). This TCR came from a man in his sixties or seventies with urothelial cancer. The sequencing used PBMCs, collected around atezolizumab (anti-PD-L1) treatment. The CDR3 sequence is CASSLRGEQYF. The CDR3 DNA sequence: TGTGCCAGCAGCTTACGGGGAGAGCAGTACTTC.